These 18 T cell receptor beta chains were all obtained from the same sample, sequenced in a study of shared clonotypes between healthy human individuals. CD45RO-negative cells were positively selected for CCR7, leaving out terminally differentiated effector memory CD45RA+ cells. Sequencing used immunoSEQ multiplex PCR; TCRdb keeps in-frame clones, though not all of them. The sample includes around 2,000,000 clones, about 92% of them seen just once. What was sequenced was naive CD8+ T cells from PBMCs. Receptors originate from a man aged 18 to 29 in good health. Some clones in this sample may be carry-over from other donors' samples.

This rearrangement joins TRBV27 to TRBJ2-1; 14 bases match TRBD2. V lost 7 bases, J lost 6 bases, and 11 bases stayed unmatched. CDR3 size: 17 residues. Germline V gives CDR1 MNHEY, CDR2 SMNVEV (reference sequence). CDR3: CASTLGAGTSGGNEQFF. For the CDR3, the DNA is TGTGCCAGCACCTTAGGGGCCGGGACTAGCGGGGGCAATGAGCAGTTCTTC.

The J gene is TRBJ2-7, the V gene TRBV27; 7 bases agree with TRBD2. The CDR3 has 15 amino acids. V was clipped by 1 base and J by 4 bases; unmatched bases: 7. From germline, CDR1 is MNHEY and CDR2 SMNVEV (reference sequence). CDR3: CASSLLWGGRYEQYF. CDR3 DNA: TGTGCCAGCAGTTTATTATGGGGGGGAAGGTACGAGCAGTACTTC.

This chain links TRBV14 with TRBJ1-2; a weak D match, TRBD1 (6 bases). Germline V gives CDR1 SGHDN, CDR2 FVKESK. V dropped 4 bases and J dropped 6 bases, with 18 bases sitting between them. The CDR3 totals 15 residues. In nucleotides, the CDR3 is TGTGCCAGCAGCCGAACGTACCCAGGGGATAATGGCTACACCTTC. It is translated as CASSRTYPGDNGYTF.

The chain has TRBV7-9 and TRBJ2-2, with D tentatively TRBD1 (5 bases). Looked up from germline, CDR1 is SEHNR and CDR2 is FQNEAQ (reference sequence). With 4 bases removed from V and 1 base from J, the gap between germline ends came to 19 bases. The CDR3 spans 18 residues. CDR3 in DNA: TGTGCCAGCAGCTCCCACCCCCGCGACAGCCTGAACACCGGGGAGCTGTTTTTT. Protein product: CASSSHPRDSLNTGELFF.

The CDR3 DNA reads as TGTGCCAGCAGCCCGACAGATCCCGGGACAGGGGGCGTCGAGCAGTACTTC. Its protein is CASSPTDPGTGGVEQYF. J is TRBJ2-7 and V is TRBV7-9; 12 nucleotides match TRBD1. The CDR3 sequence is 17 residues long. Germline V gene lookup returns CDR1 SEHNR and CDR2 FQNEAQ (reference sequence). The V segment lost 5 bases and the J segment 6 bases; nucleotides outside the gene matches: 14.

CDR3 in DNA: TGCGCCAGCAGCCCCCGGGACAGGGCCCCCTCGTACACCTTC. Protein: CASSPRDRAPSYTF. V usage is TRBV4-3 and J usage is TRBJ1-2; 9 bases agree with TRBD1. In germline, CDR1 is LGHNA, CDR2 YSLEER. V gave up 4 bases and J gave up 11 bases; unmatched junction bases: 11. This CDR3 is built from 14 residues.

For the CDR3, the DNA is TGTGCCAGCAGCGCCCAGACTAGCGGGACCTACGAGCAGTACTTC. Amino acid sequence: CASSAQTSGTYEQYF. The chain has TRBV13 and TRBJ2-7; 11 nucleotides align to TRBD2. V shed 5 bases and J 2 bases; nucleotides not matched to a gene: 5. Germline assignment: CDR1 PRHDT and CDR2 FYEKMQ (reference sequence). CDR3 length equals 15 residues.

This sequence joins TRBV6-5 and TRBJ2-1; no clear D gene. With 2 bases removed from V and 9 bases from J, the gap between germline ends came to 14 bases. Looked up from germline, CDR1 is MNHEY and CDR2 is SVGAGI. The CDR3 length is 14 residues. The CDR3 DNA sequence: TGTGCCAGCAGTTACCGCAGTATAACGGCTGAGCAGTTCTTC. Translating it yields CASSYRSITAEQFF.

The chain joins TRBV25-1 to TRBJ1-2; D is ambiguous. Trimming took off 3 bases at V and 2 bases at J, with 4 bases between the two ends. Germline CDR1 reads MGHDK; CDR2 reads SYGVNS. This CDR3 spans 12 amino acids. The CDR3: CASSDPNYGYTF. DNA for the CDR3: TGTGCCAGCAGTGATCCAAACTATGGCTACACCTTC.

This chain joins TRBV10-3 and TRBJ2-7, with a possible D match to TRBD2 (7 bases). The germline V gene encodes CDR1 ENHRY and CDR2 SYGVKD. Between the trimmed V and J ends, which lost 3 bases and 2 bases, there was a span of 23 bases. The CDR3 spans 18 residues. The CDR3 nucleotides read TGTGCCATCAGTGATTTCCCAATGAGGGAGGGGGGGACCTACGAGCAGTACTTC. It translates to CAISDFPMREGGTYEQYF.

The rearrangement joins TRBV28 to TRBJ2-7, with D possibly TRBD1 on 6 matching bases. The length of the CDR3 is 15 residues. V gave up 6 bases and J gave up 2 bases, with 17 bases separating them. Looked up from germline, CDR1 is MDHEN and CDR2 is SYDVKM. The CDR3 sequence is CASSVPGDKAYEQYF. The CDR3 DNA reads as TGTGCCAGCAGCGTCCCAGGGGACAAGGCCTACGAGCAGTACTTC.

The chain uses TRBV19 and TRBJ1-5; D remains unclear. The ends were cut back, 3 bases at V and 6 bases at J, with 12 bases in the middle. This CDR3 comprises 14 residues. From germline, CDR1 is LNHDA and CDR2 SQIVND (reference sequence). The CDR3 bases are TGTGCCAGTAGTATGGAGTTGCAGAGTCAGCCCCAGCATTTT. Amino acids: CASSMELQSQPQHF.

This clone was seen just once. The J gene is TRBJ2-7, the V gene TRBV28, with D perhaps matching TRBD2 (6 bases). The germline V gene has CDR1 MDHEN and CDR2 SYDVKM. V was pared by 4 bases and J by 0 bases, with 10 bases between. The CDR3 consists of 14 residues. CDR3 in DNA: TGTGCCAGCAGTTCAACGGGAGCCTCCTACGAGCAGTACTTC. This codes for CASSSTGASYEQYF.

The rearrangement links TRBV27 to TRBJ2-1; D is unresolved. This CDR3 comprises 12 residues. Germline-derived CDR1 and CDR2 are MNHEY and SMNVEV (reference sequence). Trimming took off 6 bases at V and 8 bases at J, with 11 bases between the two ends. The CDR3 loop reads CASSGRVHEQFF. CDR3 in DNA: TGTGCCAGCAGCGGTCGGGTGCATGAGCAGTTCTTC.

The rearrangement joins TRBV4-2 to TRBJ2-6, with D perhaps TRBD1 or TRBD2 (6 bases each). Germline V gene sequence: CDR1 LGHNA, CDR2 YNFKEQ. Trimming took 0 bases from V and 0 from J, leaving 12 bases between them. The CDR3 has 18 residues. DNA of the CDR3: TGTGCCAGCAGCCAAGACCCAGAGGGGGGCTCTGGGGCCAACGTCCTGACTTTC. Its protein is CASSQDPEGGSGANVLTF.

The gene calls are TRBV6-6 and TRBJ1-1; D not certain. CDR1 MNHNY and CDR2 SVGAGI come from the germline V gene (reference sequence). The CDR3 sequence is 12 residues long. V was clipped by 4 bases and J by 2 bases, with 5 bases between them. The CDR3, as DNA: TGTGCCAGCAGTTCCCCTAACACTGAAGCTTTCTTT. This translates into CASSSPNTEAFF.

The chain links TRBV7-3 to TRBJ2-7, with D possibly matching TRBD1 (6 bases). Trimming took 8 bases from V and 4 from J, leaving 15 bases between them. CDR1 and CDR2 (germline): SGHTA, FQGTGA. This CDR3 region has 13 residues. The CDR3 reads CASAIQGTYEQYF. The DNA for the CDR3 is TGTGCCAGCGCCATCCAGGGGACATACGAGCAGTACTTC.

This clone came up once. The chain employs TRBV16 and TRBJ2-5; weak D call: TRBD1 (6 bases). V shed 4 bases and J shed 1 base, with 10 bases lying between them. Per germline, CDR1 KGHSY and CDR2 FQNENV. CDR3 length equals 14 residues. This chain's CDR3 is CASSRDRTQETQYF. CDR3 sequence (DNA): TGTGCCAGCAGCCGTGACAGGACCCAAGAGACCCAGTACTTC.